The T cell receptor (beta chain) under discussion was sequenced for a study of blood T cell repertoires in COVID-19. Study context: The samples span acute and convalescent COVID-19 from the United States, Italy and Spain. PBMCs, B-cell-depleted T cells, or T cells were the source of the cDNA or gDNA that made up the material.

Per the authors' pipeline: Counts of nucleated cells, estimated from reference gene primer amplification, were obtained. Assay: immunoSEQ multiplex PCR; the TCRdb copy retains only in-frame clones and omits some. Clone size and V and J calls were adopted from that table, with D and trimming inferred from the DNA. The sample yields over 45,000 clones, roughly nine tenths seen once. Germline V gene sequence: CDR1 WNHNN, CDR2 SYGVQD (reference sequence). Trimming pared 2 bases from V and 14 bases from J, leaving 10 bases between. CDR3 length equals 11 residues. The TCR was taken from a woman older than 75 with acute or convalescent COVID-19. Material for sequencing was peripheral blood. The chain joins TRBV10-1 to TRBJ2-1, with a tentative D call TRBD1 (6 bases). The chain's CDR3 is CASSEVTGKFF. In nucleotides, the CDR3 is TGCGCCAGCAGTGAGGTTACAGGGAAGTTCTTC.